This T cell receptor (beta chain) came from a study of CD8+CD57+ T cells in acquired aplastic anemia. In its sample, this clonotype was seen many times. Germline values: CDR1 LNHDA, CDR2 SQIVND (reference sequence). The CDR3 contains 14 residues. Trimming stripped 8 bases from V and 6 bases from J, with 14 bases between. Genomic DNA, the template, was used for profiling of the TCR beta VDJ and CDR3. MiXCR, applied by TCRdb to the reads, yields one record per CDR3 protein. The profile shows roughly 150,000 distinct CDR3 sequences, approximately 43% of them singletons. This TCR came from a human donor in good health. The sample consisted of sorted CD4+, CD8+, or CD8+CD57+ T cells (not recorded which) from PBMCs. V usage is TRBV19 and J usage is TRBJ1-6, with D hard to call. The CDR3 bases are TGTGCCAGTTGCAGTGGGCGGGCTAATTCACCCCTCCACTTT. Encoded protein: CASCSGRANSPLHF.